Included here is one T cell receptor (beta chain) sequence, with context. CDR3 length equals 15 residues. V gave up 0 bases and J gave up 6 bases, with 12 bases separating them. Germline loops: CDR1 LGHDT, CDR2 YNNKEL (reference sequence). The assay was immunoSEQ multiplex PCR, and TCRdb's table has in-frame clones only and misses some. Of fewer than 350,000 clones listed, about nine tenths are singletons. The data were obtained in a study of blood T cell repertoires in COVID-19. The sample consisted of PBMCs or T cells enriched from blood (not recorded which). The chain employs TRBV3-1 (or the pseudogene TRBV3-2) and TRBJ2-1; D gene ambiguous. This receptor was obtained from a man aged 55 to 70 who had recovered from COVID-19. The CDR3 sequence: CASSQDPSSSNEQFF. In nucleotides, the CDR3 is TGTGCCAGCAGCCAAGATCCTTCTTCTTCCAATGAGCAGTTCTTC.